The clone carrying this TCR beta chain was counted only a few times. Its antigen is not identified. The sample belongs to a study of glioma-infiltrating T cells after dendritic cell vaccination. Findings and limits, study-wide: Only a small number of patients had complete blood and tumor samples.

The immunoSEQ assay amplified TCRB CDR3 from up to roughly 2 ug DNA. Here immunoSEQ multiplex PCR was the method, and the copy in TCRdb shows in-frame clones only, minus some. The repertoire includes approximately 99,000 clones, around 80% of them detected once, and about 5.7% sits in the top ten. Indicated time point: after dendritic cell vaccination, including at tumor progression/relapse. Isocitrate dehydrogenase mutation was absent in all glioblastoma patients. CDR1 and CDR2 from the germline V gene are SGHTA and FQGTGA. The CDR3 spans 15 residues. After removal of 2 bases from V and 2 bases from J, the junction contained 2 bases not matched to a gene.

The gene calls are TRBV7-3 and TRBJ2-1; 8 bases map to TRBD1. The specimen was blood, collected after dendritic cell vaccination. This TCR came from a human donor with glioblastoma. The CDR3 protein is CASSLGQGPYNEQFF. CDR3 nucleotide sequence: TGTGCCAGCAGCTTAGGACAGGGTCCCTACAATGAGCAGTTCTTC.